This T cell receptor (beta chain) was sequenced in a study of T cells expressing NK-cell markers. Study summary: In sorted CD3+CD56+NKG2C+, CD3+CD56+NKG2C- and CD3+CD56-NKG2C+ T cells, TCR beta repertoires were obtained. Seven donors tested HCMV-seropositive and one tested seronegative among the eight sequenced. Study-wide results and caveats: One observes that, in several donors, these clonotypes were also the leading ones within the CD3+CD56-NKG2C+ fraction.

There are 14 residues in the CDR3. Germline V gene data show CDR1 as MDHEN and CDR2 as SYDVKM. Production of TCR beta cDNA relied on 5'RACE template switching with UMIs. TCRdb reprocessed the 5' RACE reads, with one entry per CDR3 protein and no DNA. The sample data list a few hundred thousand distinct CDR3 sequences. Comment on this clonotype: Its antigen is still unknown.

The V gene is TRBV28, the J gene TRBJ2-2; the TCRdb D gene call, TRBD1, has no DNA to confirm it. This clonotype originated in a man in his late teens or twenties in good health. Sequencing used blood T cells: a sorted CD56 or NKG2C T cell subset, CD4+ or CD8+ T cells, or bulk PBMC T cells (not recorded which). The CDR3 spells CASISRGLSGELFF.